This is a list of T cell receptor beta chains from one sample in a study of T cell changes during pregnancy in multiple sclerosis. Assay used: immunoSEQ multiplex PCR; TCRdb lists only in-frame clones, some missing. The sample carries approximately 25,000 clones, roughly nine tenths recorded once. This material consisted of CD8+ T cells from peripheral blood mononuclear cells, taken in the first trimester of pregnancy. Every receptor here comes from a female donor in good health, enrolled as a control in a pregnancy study. Each CDR3 is given with its conserved first and last residue. Fields, in order: clone size, CDR3 length, J gene, V gene, D gene, CDR3 protein, CDR3 DNA. The D gene is left open where the match is weak. Clone size appears in some rows only: once, few, many, or a class for an expanded clone.

- 16 TRBJ2-3 TRBV6-6 - CASSYSWGPQTGTQYF TGTGCCAGCAGTTACTCGTGGGGGCCACAGACAGGTACGCAGTATTTT
- 14 TRBJ2-7 TRBV18 TRBD2 CASSPSGRSYEQYF TGTGCCAGCTCACCAAGCGGGAGGAGTTACGAGCAGTACTTC
- 15 TRBJ2-7 TRBV10-2 TRBD2 CASSDFSGLAYEQYF TGCGCCAGCAGTGATTTCTCGGGACTAGCCTACGAGCAGTACTTC
- 13 TRBJ1-3 TRBV21-1 - CASSTFSGNTIYF TGTGCCAGCAGCACGTTTTCTGGAAACACCATATATTTT
- 17 TRBJ2-3 TRBV2 TRBD2 CASREPGLAFGTDTQYF TGTGCCAGCAGAGAGCCGGGACTAGCGTTTGGCACAGATACGCAGTATTTT
- 15 TRBJ1-6 TRBV6-6 TRBD1 CASSYWGDSLSPLHF TGTGCCAGCAGTTACTGGGGGGACAGCCTCTCACCCCTCCACTTT
- 13 TRBJ2-7 TRBV27 - CASSHGHLYEQYF TGTGCCAGCAGTCACGGACACCTCTACGAGCAGTACTTC
- 12 TRBJ2-7 TRBV7-9 - CASSFGDSEQYF TGTGCCAGCAGCTTCGGGGATAGCGAGCAGTACTTC
- 15 TRBJ2-1 TRBV4-2 TRBD2 CASSQEGGAYNEQFF TGTGCCAGCAGCCAAGAGGGGGGGGCCTACAATGAGCAGTTCTTC
- 13 TRBJ2-1 TRBV9 - CASSVSTYNEQFF TGTGCCAGCAGCGTATCTACCTACAATGAGCAGTTCTTC
- 18 TRBJ2-7 TRBV14 - CASSQANPGHTKTYEQYF TGTGCCAGCAGCCAAGCTAACCCGGGACACACTAAGACCTACGAGCAGTACTTC
- 14 TRBJ1-5 TRBV11-2 - CASSATGNRQPQHF TGTGCCAGCAGCGCGACAGGAAATCGTCAGCCCCAGCATTTT
- 15 TRBJ1-2 TRBV5-4 TRBD1 CASTWTGPVILGYTF TGTGCCAGCACCTGGACAGGCCCTGTGATCTTAGGCTACACCTTC
- 17 TRBJ2-7 TRBV5-4 TRBD2 CASSFGPTSGSPYEQYF TGTGCCAGCAGCTTTGGACCTACTAGCGGGAGTCCTTACGAGCAGTACTTC
- 14 TRBJ2-5 TRBV4-1 - CASSQAQGQETQYF TGCGCCAGCAGCCAAGCGCAGGGCCAAGAGACCCAGTACTTC
- 13 TRBJ2-3 TRBV7-9 - CATRVASTDTQYF TGTGCTACGAGGGTTGCTAGCACAGATACGCAGTATTTT
- 16 TRBJ2-5 TRBV6-1 TRBD2 CASSEKSGVGQETQYF TGTGCCAGCAGTGAAAAGAGCGGGGTGGGGCAAGAGACCCAGTACTTC
- 20 TRBJ2-1 TRBV12-5 TRBD2 CASGLGGGSSSGSLYNEQFF TGTGCTAGTGGTTTGGGTGGAGGGAGCTCTAGCGGGAGTCTCTACAATGAGCAGTTCTTC
- 15 TRBJ1-1 TRBV21-1 - CASSKQGQGRTEAFF TGTGCCAGCAGCAAACAAGGACAGGGGAGAACTGAAGCTTTCTTT
- 17 TRBJ2-5 TRBV4-2 TRBD2 CASSQGDTGGVGETQYF TGTGCCAGCAGCCAAGGAGATACGGGAGGGGTGGGAGAGACCCAGTACTTC
large 12 TRBJ2-1 TRBV4-2 - CASSQSDNEQFF TGTGCCAGCAGCCAAAGCGACAATGAGCAGTTCTTC
once 15 TRBJ2-1 TRBV7-3 TRBD2 CASSLMAGGYNEQFF TGTGCCAGCAGCTTAATGGCGGGAGGGTACAATGAGCAGTTCTTC
- 16 TRBJ2-5 TRBV25-1 - CASSEASVRLQETQYF TGTGCCAGCAGTGAGGCGTCTGTCAGGCTACAAGAGACCCAGTACTTC
- 16 TRBJ1-4 TRBV5-1 - CASSLEPTATNEKLFF TGCGCCAGCAGCTTGGAGCCGACAGCAACTAATGAAAAACTGTTTTTT
- 12 TRBJ1-2 TRBV2 TRBD1 CANADREDGYTF TGTGCCAACGCGGACAGGGAAGATGGCTACACCTTC
- 15 TRBJ1-3 TRBV7-9 - CASSSLSYEGNTIYF TGTGCCAGCAGCTCCTTGTCCTACGAGGGAAACACCATATATTTT
- 14 TRBJ1-2 TRBV2 TRBD1 CASRSGQARYGYTF TGTGCCAGCAGGTCGGGACAGGCCCGGTATGGCTACACCTTC
- 16 TRBJ2-4 TRBV27 - CASSLLQELAKNIQYF TGTGCCAGCAGTTTATTACAGGAGTTAGCCAAAAACATTCAGTACTTC
- 16 TRBJ2-1 TRBV7-9 TRBD2 CASSLSAGGVYNEQFF TGTGCCAGCAGCTTATCCGCGGGAGGTGTTTACAATGAGCAGTTCTTC
few 17 TRBJ2-1 TRBV23-1 - CASSQSTGGTGRNEQFF TGCGCCAGCAGTCAATCGACGGGGGGGACAGGGAGAAATGAGCAGTTCTTC
- 17 TRBJ2-7 TRBV28 TRBD1 CASSPPLTGTGGDEQYF TGTGCCAGCAGTCCTCCCCTTACCGGGACAGGGGGTGACGAGCAGTACTTC
few 14 TRBJ2-7 TRBV19 TRBD1 CASSPGQGPYEQYF TGTGCCAGTAGTCCGGGACAGGGGCCCTACGAGCAGTACTTC
- 15 TRBJ2-7 TRBV4-2 - CASSQEEGGPEEQYF TGTGCCAGCAGCCAAGAGGAGGGGGGGCCTGAAGAGCAGTACTTC
- 14 TRBJ2-3 TRBV23-1 - CASPSQGVADTQYF TGCGCCAGCCCATCACAGGGTGTGGCAGATACGCAGTATTTT
- 14 TRBJ2-7 TRBV5-1 TRBD1 CASSSGQGPYEQYF TGCGCCAGCAGCTCGGGACAGGGGCCCTACGAGCAGTACTTC
- 14 TRBJ2-7 TRBV11-2 - CASSLFGSSYEQYF TGTGCCAGCAGCTTATTCGGGAGTAGCTACGAGCAGTACTTC
once 13 TRBJ2-2 TRBV27 - CASSRQEEGELFF TGTGCCAGCAGTCGACAGGAGGAGGGGGAGCTGTTTTTT
- 15 TRBJ2-3 TRBV6-4 - CASSEGGTSTDTQYF TGTGCCAGCAGTGAGGGCGGGACTAGCACAGATACGCAGTATTTT
- 17 TRBJ1-6 TRBV28 TRBD1 CASRTDRVGSYNSPLHF TGTGCCAGCAGGACCGACAGGGTAGGGTCCTATAATTCACCCCTCCACTTT
few 14 TRBJ2-2 TRBV29-1 - CSVEDGRESGELFF TGCAGCGTTGAAGACGGAAGGGAGTCCGGGGAGCTGTTTTTT
- 14 TRBJ1-2 TRBV27 TRBD1 CASSLSPRGQGYTF TGTGCCAGCAGTTTATCGCCCAGGGGGCAGGGCTACACCTTC
- 15 TRBJ1-6 TRBV21-1 - CASSKGGGENSPLHF TGTGCCAGCAGCAAAGGGGGAGGGGAGAATTCACCCCTCCACTTT
- 12 TRBJ2-1 TRBV7-2 - CASSLVRNEQFF TGTGCCAGCAGCTTAGTTCGGAATGAGCAGTTCTTC
- 19 TRBJ2-1 TRBV5-1 TRBD2 CASSPNFPAGGPVLDEQFF TGCGCCAGCAGCCCTAATTTCCCAGCGGGGGGCCCCGTGTTGGATGAGCAGTTCTTC
- 14 TRBJ1-1 TRBV7-8 TRBD1 CASSAGQLNTEAFF TGTGCCAGCAGCGCGGGACAGCTGAACACTGAAGCTTTCTTT
- 14 TRBJ1-5 TRBV6-1 TRBD1 CASSKLTGWEPQHF TGTGCCAGCAGTAAATTGACAGGGTGGGAGCCCCAACATTTT
- 13 TRBJ2-7 TRBV4-2 - CASSPGGAYEQYF TGTGCCAGCAGCCCCGGAGGAGCCTACGAGCAGTACTTC
once 16 TRBJ1-5 TRBV7-6 TRBD1 CASSASGGYRNQPQHF TGTGCCAGCAGCGCATCAGGGGGCTACCGGAATCAGCCCCAGCATTTT
- 14 TRBJ2-5 TRBV5-8 TRBD1 CASSTGTGEETQYF TGTGCCAGCTCTACCGGGACAGGGGAAGAGACCCAGTACTTC
- 15 TRBJ2-7 TRBV7-9 TRBD1 CASSSARTGTYEQYF TGTGCCAGCAGCTCTGCCAGGACAGGAACCTACGAGCAGTACTTC
- 16 TRBJ2-1 TRBV5-1 TRBD2 CASSRGLAGDYNEQFF TGCGCCAGCAGCCGAGGACTAGCGGGAGACTACAATGAGCAGTTCTTC
- 15 TRBJ1-2 TRBV16 - CASSQSRGNPYGYTF TGTGCCAGCAGCCAATCGAGAGGGAACCCCTATGGCTACACCTTC
- 15 TRBJ2-7 TRBV27 TRBD2 CASSSGLALVGEQYF TGTGCCAGCAGTTCGGGACTAGCGCTGGTGGGAGAGCAGTACTTC
medium-sized 14 TRBJ2-1 TRBV6-1 TRBD1 CASHSGTGADEQFF TGTGCCAGTCACTCCGGGACAGGGGCCGATGAGCAGTTCTTC
- 11 TRBJ1-1 TRBV10-2 - CASIQGKEAFF TGCGCCAGCATTCAGGGTAAAGAAGCTTTCTTT
once 12 TRBJ2-2 TRBV7-2 - CASSLVSGELFF TGTGCCAGCAGCTTAGTATCTGGGGAGCTGTTTTTT
- 15 TRBJ2-7 TRBV28 - CASSLMRRNIYEQYF TGTGCCAGCAGTTTAATGCGGCGGAACATCTACGAGCAGTACTTC
- 16 TRBJ2-3 TRBV27 TRBD2 CASSPRTSGVGDTQYF TGTGCCAGCAGTCCACGGACTAGCGGGGTCGGAGATACGCAGTATTTT